This TCR beta chain was documented in a study of early T cells in non-severe SARS-CoV-2 infection. About the research overall: Chains stayed unpaired after sequencing of bulk RNA from unsorted whole blood.

The V end was cut by 0 bases, the J end by 1 base, with 6 bases between. The length of the CDR3 is 13 residues. CDR1 and CDR2 (germline): DFQATT, SNEGSKA (reference sequence). This clonotype was seen repeatedly, ten times or more. Antigen specificity is unknown. Study observations and caveats: Anti-spike CD8 responses were favored by VDJdb matching, which missed private and CD4 specificities.

Unique molecular identifiers were added to individual cDNA molecules. Using its own MiXCR run on the 5' RACE reads, TCRdb lists one record per CDR3 protein. The sample contains under 35,000 distinct CDR3 sequences, roughly 7.2% of which appear only once. Sequencing used whole blood. V gene TRBV20-1 combines with J gene TRBJ1-1, with D uncertain. The source is an adult who was a healthcare worker with PCR-confirmed SARS-CoV-2 infection or an uninfected control (not recorded which). CDR3 nucleotides: TGCAGTGCTAGAGAGTGGGGGAACACTGAAGCTTTCTTT. Its protein product is CSAREWGNTEAFF.